This is a list of T cell receptor beta chains from one sample in a study of shared clonotypes between healthy human individuals. Using immunoSEQ multiplex PCR, the repertoire was profiled, and TCRdb retains in-frame clones only, with some absent. The repertoire consists of over a million clones, with roughly 96% occurring once and the leading ten covering over 1%. Sequenced input: naive CD4+ T cells sorted from blood. These receptors were obtained from a man aged 25 to 40 in good health. The CDR3 runs from the conserved cysteine through the conserved F or W. Each record gives: CDR3 DNA, CDR3 protein, D gene, clone size, J gene, V gene. D genes are given only for firm matches. A row's size may be missing; if present it is once, few, many or a size class.

CDR3nt: TGTGCCAGCAGCTTGGGACAGACAAAAGCTAGCTACGAGCAGTACTTC; CDR3aa: CASSLGQTKASYEQYF; d_gene: .; abundance: .; j_gene: TRBJ2-7; v_gene: TRBV5-4
CDR3nt: TGTGCCAGCAGTGCCCGACGGAAGAACACTGAAGCTTTCTTT; CDR3aa: CASSARRKNTEAFF; d_gene: .; abundance: .; j_gene: TRBJ1-1; v_gene: TRBV6-1
CDR3nt: TGTGCCAGCAGCAAAACGACAGCGGACTATGGCTACACCTTC; CDR3aa: CASSKTTADYGYTF; d_gene: .; abundance: .; j_gene: TRBJ1-2; v_gene: TRBV5-4
CDR3nt: TGTGCCAGCAGTGTGGGGACTAGCGGGAGCGGAGATACGCAGTATTTT; CDR3aa: CASSVGTSGSGDTQYF; d_gene: TRBD2; abundance: .; j_gene: TRBJ2-3; v_gene: TRBV6-4
CDR3nt: TGTGCCAGCAGTCAGCCGGGACATGAAGCTTTCTTT; CDR3aa: CASSQPGHEAFF; d_gene: .; abundance: once; j_gene: TRBJ1-1; v_gene: TRBV28
CDR3nt: TGTGCCAGCTCACCTCGGACAAGGGGCGTCGGGGAGCTGTTTTTT; CDR3aa: CASSPRTRGVGELFF; d_gene: .; abundance: once; j_gene: TRBJ2-2; v_gene: TRBV18
CDR3nt: TGCGCCTCCCAGCCGCAAGGCTTGGAGGAAGAGACCCAGTACTTC; CDR3aa: CASQPQGLEEETQYF; d_gene: .; abundance: .; j_gene: TRBJ2-5; v_gene: TRBV5-1
CDR3nt: TGTGCCAGCAGCCCTCTGGGGCTAGTTATCTACAATGAGCAGTTCTTC; CDR3aa: CASSPLGLVIYNEQFF; d_gene: .; abundance: .; j_gene: TRBJ2-1; v_gene: TRBV7-9
CDR3nt: TGTGCCATCACGGCGGCAGGGCCGACGCGGGACAATGAGCAGTTCTTC; CDR3aa: CAITAAGPTRDNEQFF; d_gene: .; abundance: .; j_gene: TRBJ2-1; v_gene: TRBV10-3
CDR3nt: TGTGCCAGCAGCAAGGGAGTTAATGAGCAGTTCTTC; CDR3aa: CASSKGVNEQFF; d_gene: .; abundance: .; j_gene: TRBJ2-1; v_gene: TRBV27
CDR3nt: TGCAGCGTCTGGGGTTCGGGGGGTCGATACGAGCAGTACTTC; CDR3aa: CSVWGSGGRYEQYF; d_gene: TRBD2; abundance: .; j_gene: TRBJ2-7; v_gene: TRBV29-1
CDR3nt: TGTGCCAGCAAGGGTAGTTGGGGGTGGCAGGGGGCTTCTGGTAACTATGGCTACACCTTC; CDR3aa: CASKGSWGWQGASGNYGYTF; d_gene: TRBD1; abundance: .; j_gene: TRBJ1-2; v_gene: TRBV27
CDR3nt: TGTGCCAGCAGCCAAATGGCGGGACGGCCGAGTGAGCAGTTCTTC; CDR3aa: CASSQMAGRPSEQFF; d_gene: .; abundance: .; j_gene: TRBJ2-1; v_gene: TRBV14
CDR3nt: TGCGCCAGCAGCACCGACAGCTCGAACACTGAAGCTTTCTTT; CDR3aa: CASSTDSSNTEAFF; d_gene: .; abundance: .; j_gene: TRBJ1-1; v_gene: TRBV5-1
CDR3nt: TGTGCCAGCCGCACCCGAGAGGGGGAGGGGTACGAGCAGTACTTC; CDR3aa: CASRTREGEGYEQYF; d_gene: .; abundance: .; j_gene: TRBJ2-7; v_gene: TRBV28
CDR3nt: TGTGCCAGCAGCCCTGGACTCAGGGACATCTCTGGAAACACCATATATTTT; CDR3aa: CASSPGLRDISGNTIYF; d_gene: .; abundance: .; j_gene: TRBJ1-3; v_gene: TRBV7-9
CDR3nt: TGTGCCATCAGCACAGAACCTAGGCACGAGCAGTACTTC; CDR3aa: CAISTEPRHEQYF; d_gene: .; abundance: .; j_gene: TRBJ2-7; v_gene: TRBV10-3
CDR3nt: TGTGCCAGCAGCTTAGCAGGGGCGGAATACGAGCAGTACTTC; CDR3aa: CASSLAGAEYEQYF; d_gene: .; abundance: .; j_gene: TRBJ2-7; v_gene: TRBV7-9
CDR3nt: TGTGCCAGTACCCCCTCCGGGGGAGCTTCCTACGAGCAGTACTTC; CDR3aa: CASTPSGGASYEQYF; d_gene: .; abundance: .; j_gene: TRBJ2-7; v_gene: TRBV19
CDR3nt: TGTGCCAGCAGTGAACTAAAACACCGTGGGAAAGGCTTCTTT; CDR3aa: CASSELKHRGKGFF; d_gene: .; abundance: .; j_gene: TRBJ1-1; v_gene: TRBV2
CDR3nt: TGCAGCGTTGGACTAGCGGGCGGGTACGAGCAGTACTTC; CDR3aa: CSVGLAGGYEQYF; d_gene: TRBD2; abundance: .; j_gene: TRBJ2-7; v_gene: TRBV29-1
CDR3nt: TGTGCCAGTAACGAATACGATCAGCCCCAGCATTTT; CDR3aa: CASNEYDQPQHF; d_gene: .; abundance: .; j_gene: TRBJ1-5; v_gene: TRBV19
CDR3nt: TGCAGCGTTGACGGCCGGGACTTATTAACTAGCGGTTCCTACAATGAGCAGTTCTTC; CDR3aa: CSVDGRDLLTSGSYNEQFF; d_gene: TRBD2; abundance: .; j_gene: TRBJ2-1; v_gene: TRBV29-1
CDR3nt: TGTGCCCTAGGACCATTGGGGCAGCCCCAGCATTTT; CDR3aa: CALGPLGQPQHF; d_gene: .; abundance: few; j_gene: TRBJ1-5; v_gene: TRBV6-1
CDR3nt: TGTGCCAGCAGCTTAAAAGCGGGGGTTGGTAGCGGGAGTTACGAGCAGTACTTC; CDR3aa: CASSLKAGVGSGSYEQYF; d_gene: TRBD2; abundance: .; j_gene: TRBJ2-7; v_gene: TRBV7-9
CDR3nt: TGTGCCAGCAGTGAGTGGGGACAGGGTTTCAAAAACATTCAGTACTTC; CDR3aa: CASSEWGQGFKNIQYF; d_gene: TRBD1; abundance: .; j_gene: TRBJ2-4; v_gene: TRBV2
CDR3nt: TGTGCCTCTACCTCAGTGAATGAGCAGTTCTTC; CDR3aa: CASTSVNEQFF; d_gene: .; abundance: .; j_gene: TRBJ2-1; v_gene: TRBV25-1
CDR3nt: TGTGCCAGCATGCCCCAGGAGAATGAGCAGTTCTTC; CDR3aa: CASMPQENEQFF; d_gene: .; abundance: .; j_gene: TRBJ2-1; v_gene: TRBV2
CDR3nt: TGTGCCAGCAGCCCCTCGACTAGCGGGAGGGCCGGGGAGCTGTTTTTT; CDR3aa: CASSPSTSGRAGELFF; d_gene: TRBD2; abundance: .; j_gene: TRBJ2-2; v_gene: TRBV7-8
CDR3nt: TGTGCCAGCGGACAGAATTACGAGCAGTACTTC; CDR3aa: CASGQNYEQYF; d_gene: .; abundance: .; j_gene: TRBJ2-7; v_gene: TRBV28
CDR3nt: TGTGCCAGCAGTGAAATTGGCGGGTCTCGGAATCAGCCCCAGCATTTT; CDR3aa: CASSEIGGSRNQPQHF; d_gene: .; abundance: .; j_gene: TRBJ1-5; v_gene: TRBV2
CDR3nt: TGTGCCAGCAGCCCTGAACTAGCGGGACTTCGCACAGATACGCAGTATTTT; CDR3aa: CASSPELAGLRTDTQYF; d_gene: TRBD2; abundance: .; j_gene: TRBJ2-3; v_gene: TRBV4-2
CDR3nt: TGTGCCAGCAGCTTAACGCCGTCTAACTATGGCTACACCTTC; CDR3aa: CASSLTPSNYGYTF; d_gene: .; abundance: .; j_gene: TRBJ1-2; v_gene: TRBV7-8
CDR3nt: TGTGCCAGCGGGACAGTTAATCAGCCCCAGCATTTT; CDR3aa: CASGTVNQPQHF; d_gene: TRBD1; abundance: .; j_gene: TRBJ1-5; v_gene: TRBV28
CDR3nt: TGTGCCAGCAGTGGAGGAAGGAACACTGAAGCTTTCTTT; CDR3aa: CASSGGRNTEAFF; d_gene: .; abundance: once; j_gene: TRBJ1-1; v_gene: TRBV6-6
CDR3nt: TGCGCCAGCAGCTTGGGGGACCGGGACTACTCTTCCGAGCAGTACTTC; CDR3aa: CASSLGDRDYSSEQYF; d_gene: TRBD2; abundance: .; j_gene: TRBJ2-7; v_gene: TRBV5-1
CDR3nt: TGTGCCAGCTCGCTCAGAAGAACCGGGACAGAAGCCAGGGGCTACACCTTC; CDR3aa: CASSLRRTGTEARGYTF; d_gene: TRBD1; abundance: .; j_gene: TRBJ1-2; v_gene: TRBV18
CDR3nt: TGTGCCAGCAGCCAATGGACAGGGCTGCCCGGGGAGCTGTTTTTT; CDR3aa: CASSQWTGLPGELFF; d_gene: TRBD1; abundance: .; j_gene: TRBJ2-2; v_gene: TRBV7-2
CDR3nt: TGTGCCAGCAGCTTAGGTCACGGGACAGGGCTCAACGAGCAGTACTTC; CDR3aa: CASSLGHGTGLNEQYF; d_gene: TRBD1; abundance: .; j_gene: TRBJ2-7; v_gene: TRBV13
CDR3nt: TGTGCCAGTGGGACGGGACTAGTGGGGTACGAGCAGTACTTC; CDR3aa: CASGTGLVGYEQYF; d_gene: TRBD2; abundance: .; j_gene: TRBJ2-7; v_gene: TRBV19